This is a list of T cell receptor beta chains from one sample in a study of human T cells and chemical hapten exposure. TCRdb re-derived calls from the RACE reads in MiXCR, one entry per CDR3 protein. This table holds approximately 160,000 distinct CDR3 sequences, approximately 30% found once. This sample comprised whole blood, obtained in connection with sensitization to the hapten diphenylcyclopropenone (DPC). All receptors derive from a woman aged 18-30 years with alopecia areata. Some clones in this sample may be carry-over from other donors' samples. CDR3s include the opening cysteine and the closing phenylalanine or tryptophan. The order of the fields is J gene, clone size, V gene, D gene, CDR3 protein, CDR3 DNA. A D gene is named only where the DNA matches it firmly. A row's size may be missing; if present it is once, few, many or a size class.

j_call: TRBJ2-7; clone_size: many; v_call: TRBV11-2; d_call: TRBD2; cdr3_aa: CASSLIPSGEDEQYF; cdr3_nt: TGTGCCAGCAGCTTAATCCCTAGCGGGGAGGACGAGCAGTACTTC
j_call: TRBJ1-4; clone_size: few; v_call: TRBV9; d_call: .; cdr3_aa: CASSVVDNEKLFF; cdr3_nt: TGTGCCAGCAGCGTAGTAGACAATGAAAAACTGTTTTTT
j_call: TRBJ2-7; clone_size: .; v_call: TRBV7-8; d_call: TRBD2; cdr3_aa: CASSLQGREGDEQYF; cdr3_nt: TGTGCCAGCAGCTTACAGGGGCGGGAGGGAGACGAGCAGTACTTC
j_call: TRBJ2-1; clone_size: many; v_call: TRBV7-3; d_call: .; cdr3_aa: CASSLGGAGEQFF; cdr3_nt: TGTGCCAGCAGCTTGGGGGGGGCGGGTGAGCAGTTCTTC
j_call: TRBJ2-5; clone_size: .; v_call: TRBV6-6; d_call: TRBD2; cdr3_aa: CASSGGGGARETQYF; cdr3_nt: TGTGCCAGCAGTGGGGGCGGGGGGGCCAGGGAGACCCAGTACTTC
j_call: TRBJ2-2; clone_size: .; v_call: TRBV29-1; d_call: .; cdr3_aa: CSVFRDTGELFF; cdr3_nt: TGCAGCGTTTTCAGGGACACCGGGGAGCTGTTTTTT
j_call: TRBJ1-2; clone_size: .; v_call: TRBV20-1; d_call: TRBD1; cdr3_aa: CSYPTGGAHYGYTF; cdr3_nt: TGCAGCTACCCGACAGGGGGCGCTCACTATGGCTACACCTTC
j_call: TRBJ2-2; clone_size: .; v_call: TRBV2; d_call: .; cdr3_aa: CASSEPGSTGELFF; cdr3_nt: TGTGCCAGCAGTGAGCCAGGGAGCACCGGGGAGCTGTTTTTT
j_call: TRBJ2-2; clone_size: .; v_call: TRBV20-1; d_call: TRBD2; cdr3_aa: CSAREGLAPKRGELFF; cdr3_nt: TGCAGTGCTAGAGAAGGACTAGCGCCCAAGAGGGGGGAGCTGTTTTTT
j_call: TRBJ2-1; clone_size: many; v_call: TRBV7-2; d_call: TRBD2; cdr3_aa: CASSYGGGYNEQFF; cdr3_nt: TGTGCCAGCAGCTACGGCGGGGGATACAATGAGCAGTTCTTC
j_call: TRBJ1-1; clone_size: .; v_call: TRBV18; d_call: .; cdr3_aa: CASSPVRAGEAFF; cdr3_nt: TGTGCCAGCTCACCAGTCAGGGCGGGGGAAGCTTTCTTT
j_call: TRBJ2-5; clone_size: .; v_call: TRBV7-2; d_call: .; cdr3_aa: CASSQASEPGTQYF; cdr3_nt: TGTGCCAGCAGCCAAGCGTCAGAGCCGGGGACCCAGTACTTC
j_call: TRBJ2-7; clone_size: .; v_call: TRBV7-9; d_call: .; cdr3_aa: CASSSGSAYEQYF; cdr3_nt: TGTGCCAGCAGCTCGGGGAGCGCCTACGAGCAGTACTTC
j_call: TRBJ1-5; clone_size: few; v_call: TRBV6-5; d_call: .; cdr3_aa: CASSYSKGRQPQHF; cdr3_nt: TGTGCCAGCAGTTACTCGAAGGGGCGGCAGCCCCAGCATTTT
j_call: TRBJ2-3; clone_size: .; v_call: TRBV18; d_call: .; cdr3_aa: CASSPPPTGATRNTQYF; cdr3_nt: TGTGCCAGCTCACCACCTCCAACGGGGGCGACACGGAATACGCAGTATTTT
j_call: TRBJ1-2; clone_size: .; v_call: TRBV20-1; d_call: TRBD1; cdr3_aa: CSARDPGGPYGYTF; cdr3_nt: TGCAGTGCTAGAGACCCAGGGGGACCCTATGGCTACACCTTC
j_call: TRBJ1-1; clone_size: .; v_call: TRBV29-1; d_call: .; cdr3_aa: CSVAQLGRMAEAFF; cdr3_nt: TGCAGCGTCGCTCAGCTGGGCAGGATGGCTGAAGCTTTCTTT
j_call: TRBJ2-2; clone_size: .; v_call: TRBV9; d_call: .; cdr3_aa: CASESVNTGELFF; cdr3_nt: TGTGCCAGCGAGTCCGTTAACACCGGGGAGCTGTTTTTT
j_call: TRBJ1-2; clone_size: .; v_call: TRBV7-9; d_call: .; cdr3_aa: CASSLFGANYGYTF; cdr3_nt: TGTGCCAGCAGCTTATTTGGAGCTAACTATGGCTACACCTTC
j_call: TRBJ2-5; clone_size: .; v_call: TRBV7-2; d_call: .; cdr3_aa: CASSLARFPETQYF; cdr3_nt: TGTGCCAGCAGCTTAGCGAGATTTCCAGAGACCCAGTACTTC
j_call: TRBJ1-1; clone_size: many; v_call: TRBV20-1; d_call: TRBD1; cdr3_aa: CSARVLKTGTEAFF; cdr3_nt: TGCAGTGCTAGAGTGTTGAAGACAGGGACTGAAGCTTTCTTT
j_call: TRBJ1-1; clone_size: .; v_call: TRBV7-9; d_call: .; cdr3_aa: CASSSSDGMNTEAFF; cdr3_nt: TGTGCCAGCAGCTCCTCCGACGGCATGAACACTGAAGCTTTCTTT
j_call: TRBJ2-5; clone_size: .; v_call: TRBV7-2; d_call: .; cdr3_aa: CASSVYKETQYF; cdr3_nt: TGTGCCAGCAGCGTGTATAAAGAGACCCAGTACTTC
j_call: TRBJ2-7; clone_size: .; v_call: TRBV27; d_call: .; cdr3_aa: CASSPGGLLRSYEQYF; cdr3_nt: TGTGCCAGCAGCCCCGGAGGCTTACTACGCTCCTACGAGCAGTACTTC
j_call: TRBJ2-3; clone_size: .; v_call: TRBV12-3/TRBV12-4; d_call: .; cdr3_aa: CASTRDHSTDTQYF; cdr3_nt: TGTGCCAGCACCCGGGACCACAGCACAGATACGCAGTATTTT
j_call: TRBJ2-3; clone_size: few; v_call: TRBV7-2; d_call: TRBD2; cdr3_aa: CASSLGLAARYF; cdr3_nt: TGTGCCAGCAGCTTGGGACTAGCCGCTCGGTATTTT
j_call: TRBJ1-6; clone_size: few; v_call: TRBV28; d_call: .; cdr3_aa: CASNLGVDSWEPLHF; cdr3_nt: TGTGCCAGCAACCTTGGGGTGGACAGTTGGGAGCCCCTCCACTTT
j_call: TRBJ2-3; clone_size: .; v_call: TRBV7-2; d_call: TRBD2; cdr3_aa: CASSTGTRSTDTQYF; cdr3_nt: TGTGCCAGCAGCACAGGGACTAGATCGACAGATACGCAGTATTTT
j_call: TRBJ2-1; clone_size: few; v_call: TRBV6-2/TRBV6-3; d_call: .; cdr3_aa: CASSFVGGPGFF; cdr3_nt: TGTGCCAGCAGTTTCGTGGGGGGCCCGGGGTTCTTC
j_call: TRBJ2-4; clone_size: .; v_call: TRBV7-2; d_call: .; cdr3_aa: CASSSGAFSSYIQYF; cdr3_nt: TGTGCCAGCAGCTCTGGTGCCTTCTCTAGCTACATTCAGTACTTC
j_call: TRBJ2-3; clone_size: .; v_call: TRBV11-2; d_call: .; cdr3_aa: CASSLANWVTDTQYF; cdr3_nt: TGTGCCAGCAGCTTAGCGAACTGGGTCACAGATACGCAGTATTTT
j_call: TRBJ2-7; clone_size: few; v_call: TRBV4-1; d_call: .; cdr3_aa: CASSQDQGSLPEQYF; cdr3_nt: TGCGCCAGCAGCCAAGATCAGGGCAGCCTTCCGGAGCAGTACTTC
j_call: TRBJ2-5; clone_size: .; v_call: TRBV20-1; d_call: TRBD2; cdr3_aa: CSAAAGVQETQYF; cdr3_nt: TGCAGTGCGGCGGCGGGGGTCCAAGAGACCCAGTACTTC
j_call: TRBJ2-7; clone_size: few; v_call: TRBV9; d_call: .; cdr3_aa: CASSATGTSYSYEQYF; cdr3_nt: TGTGCCAGCAGCGCCACCGGGACATCCTACTCCTACGAGCAGTACTTC
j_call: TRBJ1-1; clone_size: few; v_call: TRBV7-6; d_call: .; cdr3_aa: CASSLALRGLNTEAFF; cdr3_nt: TGTGCCAGCAGCTTAGCGCTCAGGGGTTTGAACACTGAAGCTTTCTTT
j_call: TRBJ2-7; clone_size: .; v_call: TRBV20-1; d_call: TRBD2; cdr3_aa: CSARDLGTSGRPEQYF; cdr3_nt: TGCAGTGCTAGAGATCTGGGTACTAGCGGGAGGCCCGAGCAGTACTTC
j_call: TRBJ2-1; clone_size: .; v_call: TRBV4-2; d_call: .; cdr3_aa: CASSQDEQRGPYNEQFF; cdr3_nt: TGTGCCAGCAGCCAAGATGAACAACGGGGACCTTACAATGAGCAGTTCTTC
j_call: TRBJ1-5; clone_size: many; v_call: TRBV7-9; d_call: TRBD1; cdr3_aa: CASSLSGTGGNQPQHF; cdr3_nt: TGTGCCAGCAGCTTATCGGGGACAGGGGGCAATCAGCCCCAGCATTTT
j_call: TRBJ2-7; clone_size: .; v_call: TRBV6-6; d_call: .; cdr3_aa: CASSQTASYEQYF; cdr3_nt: TGTGCCAGCAGCCAGACGGCGTCCTACGAGCAGTACTTC
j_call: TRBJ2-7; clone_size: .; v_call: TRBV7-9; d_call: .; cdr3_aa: CASSLVISLTAAALEQYF; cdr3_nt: TGTGCCAGCAGCTTGGTTATCTCTCTGACAGCGGCCGCGCTCGAGCAGTACTTC
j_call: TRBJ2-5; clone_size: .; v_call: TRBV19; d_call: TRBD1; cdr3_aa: CASSGQEQETQYF; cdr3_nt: TGTGCCTCCTCCGGACAGGAGCAAGAGACCCAGTACTTC
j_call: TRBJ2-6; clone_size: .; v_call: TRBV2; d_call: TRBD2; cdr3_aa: CANSGTSGGTGANVLTF; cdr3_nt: TGTGCCAACTCCGGGACTAGCGGGGGGACTGGGGCCAACGTCCTGACTTTC
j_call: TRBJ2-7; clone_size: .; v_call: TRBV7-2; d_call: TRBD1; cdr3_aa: CASISPDRVTYEQYF; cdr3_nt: TGTGCCAGCATTTCGCCCGACAGGGTGACCTACGAGCAGTACTTC
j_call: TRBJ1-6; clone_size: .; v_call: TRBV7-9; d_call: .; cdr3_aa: CASGVSNSPLHF; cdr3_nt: TGTGCCAGCGGTGTCAGTAATTCACCCCTCCACTTT
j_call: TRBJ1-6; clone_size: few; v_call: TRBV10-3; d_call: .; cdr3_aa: CAISGGRVTPLHF; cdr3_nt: TGTGCCATCAGTGGTGGCAGGGTGACACCCCTCCACTTT
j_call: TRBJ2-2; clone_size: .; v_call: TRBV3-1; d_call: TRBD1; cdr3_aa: CASSRTGGTGELFF; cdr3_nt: TGTGCCAGCAGCCGGACAGGGGGTACCGGGGAGCTGTTTTTT
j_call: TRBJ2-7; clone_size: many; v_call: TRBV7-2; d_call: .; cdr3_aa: CASSSLGFYEQYF; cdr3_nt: TGTGCCAGCAGCTCCTTAGGCTTCTACGAGCAGTACTTC
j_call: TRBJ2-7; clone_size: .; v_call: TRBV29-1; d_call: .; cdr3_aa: CSVAGRHTYEQYF; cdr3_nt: TGCAGCGTTGCGGGGCGACACACCTACGAGCAGTACTTC
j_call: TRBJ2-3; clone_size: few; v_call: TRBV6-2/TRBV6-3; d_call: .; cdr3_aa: CASSHTGSDTQYF; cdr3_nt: TGTGCCAGCAGCCACACAGGTTCGGATACGCAGTATTTT